This T cell receptor (beta chain) is drawn from a study of T cell repertoires in cytomegalovirus infection. Study context: Evidence of both CMV infection and a matching HLA type came from public TCR beta signatures.

Using its own MiXCR run on the reads, TCRdb lists one record per CDR3 protein. In the table there are around 85,000 distinct CDR3 sequences, approximately 46% of which are singletons. V was pared by 3 bases and J by 2 bases, with 6 bases between. The CDR3 runs 13 residues. Germline-derived CDR1 and CDR2 are KGHSH and LQKENI. Study observations and caveats: Carriage of CMV together with the relevant HLA was identifiable through cumulative public TCR beta family frequency.

Turning to this clonotype: Its antigen remains unidentified.

The sequence was collected from a human donor in good health (CMV status not recorded). Some clones in this sample may be carry-over from other donors' samples. Sequences were derived from CD8+ T cells from cultured PBMCs, sampled from culture after CMV antigen stimulation. The chain links TRBV18 to TRBJ2-3, with D hard to call. CDR3 loop: CASSPANTDTQYF. As DNA, the CDR3 is TGTGCCAGCTCACCCGCCAACACAGATACGCAGTATTTT.